The 8 T cell receptor beta chains below come from one sample, sequenced in a study of blood T cells in healthy people across ages. Primers used in a second PCR of roughly 7 to 11 cycles were a sample-barcoded 5' primer and a J-beta primer mix. Via MiXCR, TCRdb re-called the 5' RACE reads, giving one row per CDR3 protein. The profile shows hundreds of thousands of distinct CDR3 sequences, 58% of them singletons. Sequencing was carried out using blood. The receptors were gathered from a man in his sixties in good health.

Only one count was recorded for this clonotype. The CDR3 coding sequence is TGCAGCGTTGGCAGTATCTACGAGCAGTACTTC. It specifies CSVGSIYEQYF. The rearrangement joins TRBV29-1 to TRBJ2-7; D not certain. The CDR3 covers 11 residues. Trimming removed 4 bases from V and 3 bases from J, with 7 bases in between. Germline-derived CDR1 and CDR2 are SQVTM and ANQGSEA.

The V call is TRBV4-1, the J call TRBJ2-1; 7 bases are a match to TRBD2. V trimming: 4 bases; J trimming: 15 bases; junction bases outside the gene matches: 12. Germline V gives CDR1 MGHRA, CDR2 YSYEKL. The CDR3 runs 13 residues. The CDR3 DNA follows: TGCGCCAGCAGCCGAGAAGGCGGACTAGGGTCGTTCTTC. Residues: CASSREGGLGSFF.

The chain uses TRBV7-9 and TRBJ2-1, with 8 bases that match TRBD2. The CDR3 spans 18 residues. The junction had 8 bases not matched to a gene; V was cut back by 1 base and J by 0 bases. CDR1 SEHNR and CDR2 FQNEAQ come from the germline V gene (reference sequence). DNA of the CDR3: TGTGCCAGCAGCTTAGAAGGAGCGGGGGAGCCCTCCTACAATGAGCAGTTCTTC. Its protein product is CASSLEGAGEPSYNEQFF.

This clonotype was counted a few times. CDR3 sequence: CAISVNNYEQYF. CDR3 nucleotides: TGTGCCATCAGTGTTAACAACTACGAGCAGTACTTC. This chain joins TRBV10-3 and TRBJ2-7; D unclear. With 4 bases removed from V and 3 bases from J, the gap between germline ends came to 7 bases. Germline CDR1 ENHRY, CDR2 SYGVKD. CDR3 size: 12 residues.

This clonotype came up a few times. V usage is TRBV29-1 and J usage is TRBJ2-5; 7 bases fit TRBD2. The CDR3 runs 13 residues. J gave up 7 bases and V 7 bases, and 12 bases lay outside the gene matches. Germline V gives CDR1 SQVTM, CDR2 ANQGSEA. The chain's CDR3 is CSARTSGDGTQYF. The CDR3 region has the DNA TGCAGCGCTCGAACCAGCGGGGACGGGACCCAGTACTTC.

The chain couples TRBV29-1 to TRBJ2-5; tentatively, D is TRBD2 (6 bases). CDR3 size: 16 residues. The V gene lost 3 bases and the J gene lost 5 bases, with 22 bases spanning the gap. CDR1 SQVTM and CDR2 ANQGSEA come from the germline V gene. As DNA, the CDR3 is TGCAGCGTTGAGGTCTGGGGAGGACCCCAATCGGAGACCCAGTACTTC. This translates into CSVEVWGGPQSETQYF.

This clonotype showed up just a few times. This may arise from a read error, as a much more abundant clone is one base away. The genes are TRBV20-1 and TRBJ2-1, with 13 bases aligning to TRBD2. J gave up 8 bases and V 5 bases, and 3 bases lay outside the gene matches. Germline CDR1 reads DFQATT; CDR2 reads SNEGSKA (reference sequence). The CDR3 covers 13 residues. DNA of the CDR3: TGCAGTGCTGGGACTAGCGGGGTCGATGAGCAGTTCTTC. The encoded protein is CSAGTSGVDEQFF.

This chain links TRBV4-1 with TRBJ2-4; D is unresolved. Per the germline V gene, CDR1 is MGHRA and CDR2 is YSYEKL. This CDR3 region has 16 residues. V lost 0 bases, J lost 2 bases, and 11 bases lay in between. CDR3 coding DNA: TGCGCCAGCAGCCAAGACCCCCGGATGACCAAAAACATTCAGTACTTC. This sequence encodes CASSQDPRMTKNIQYF.